The clone carrying this T cell receptor (beta chain) was seen repeatedly, ten times or more. This CDR3 fails to terminate in the conserved phenylalanine or tryptophan, so it likely reflects a read error. Hyperthyroidism was newly diagnosed in patients aged 18 to 65 (duration under 2 months). This entry is derived from a study of T cells in Graves' hyperthyroidism and ophthalmopathy. CDR3 size: 14 residues. Germline assignment: CDR1 SEHNR and CDR2 FQNEAQ (reference sequence). V was clipped by 5 bases and J by 3 bases, with 13 bases between them. The source material, RNA transcripts, was used to amplify TCR beta CDR3 regions. TCR CDR3 underwent first-round RT-PCR with the HTBI primer set. TCRdb independently ran MiXCR on the multiplex PCR reads; one entry per CDR3 protein. The table lists about 210,000 distinct CDR3 sequences, 15% to 20% of them singletons.

Material: blood. This receptor was identified in a man aged 40-49 years with Graves' hyperthyroidism. The chain is built from TRBV7-9 and TRBJ1-1, with D perhaps matching TRBD1 (6 bases). DNA for the CDR3: TGTGCCAGCAGCCGCGGGGGGCTCGACACTGAAGCTTTCCTT. It yields the protein CASSRGGLDTEAFL.